This T cell receptor (beta chain) was identified in a study of blood T cell repertoires in COVID-19. At the level of the study: From the United States, Italy and Spain came samples of acute and convalescent COVID-19. In each case, the material was cDNA or gDNA derived from T cells, B-cell-depleted T cells, or PBMCs.

In the authors' methods: Reference gene primer amplification in the assay estimated nucleated cell counts. Sequenced by immunoSEQ multiplex PCR; TCRdb stores in-frame clones only, minus some. V, J and clone size derive from that table, while D and trimming were established from the DNA sequence. The profile covers 87,000 or so clones, with about 80% appearing a single time and about 2% taken by the ten largest. CDR1 is SGHNT and CDR2 is YYREEE in the germline V gene (reference sequence). The CDR3 is made up of 15 amino acids. V lost 4 bases and J 0 bases, leaving 13 bases between the germline ends. Sequenced sample: peripheral blood. The chain carries TRBV5-4 and TRBJ1-1, with a tentative D call TRBD1 (6 bases). This TCR came from an older woman with acute or convalescent COVID-19. The CDR3 DNA follows: TGTGCCAGCAGCAAGCCAGGGGCAATGAACACTGAAGCTTTCTTT. It is translated as CASSKPGAMNTEAFF.